One and the same sample provided the 7 T cell receptor beta chains below, sequenced in a study of post-analysis software for immune sequencing data. Unique molecular identifiers tagged the TCR beta cDNA libraries. TCRdb re-called the PCR reads through MiXCR, storing one row per CDR3 protein. The sample shows some 700,000 distinct CDR3 sequences, around 60% of them seen only once. Their specific antigens are unknown. Study observations and caveats: In patients, TRBV5-6, TRBV5-1 and TRBV20-1 belonged to roughly 5 TRBV segments found more frequently than in controls.

The sample taken for sequencing was blood. The receptors were gathered from a girl aged 2-10 years with multiple sclerosis.

This clonotype was counted a single time. The chain is built from TRBV6-5 and TRBJ2-5; 9 bases match TRBD1. Trimming at V came to 6 bases and at J to 5 bases, leaving 7 bases not matched to a gene. From germline, CDR1 is MNHEY and CDR2 SVGAGI. The CDR3 runs 14 residues. CDR3 loop: CASSWDRVRETQYF. As DNA, the CDR3 is TGTGCCAGCAGCTGGGACAGGGTGCGGGAGACCCAGTACTTC.

V is TRBV10-3 and J is TRBJ2-7; no reliable D call. The CDR3 is 15 amino acids. The germline CDR1 and CDR2 sequences are ENHRY and SYGVKD. V lost 2 bases and J 4 bases, leaving 15 bases between the germline ends. This CDR3 is CAISEKGAAAYEQYF. The CDR3 DNA follows: TGTGCCATCAGTGAGAAGGGTGCGGCGGCGTACGAGCAGTACTTC.

The CDR3 DNA reads TGTGCCAGCAGTGTATCCAGGACCGGCGAGCAGTACTTC. This sequence encodes CASSVSRTGEQYF. The chain combines TRBV6-1 with TRBJ2-4; no definite D call. The J call is doubtful: the DNA matches TRBJ2-7 better. Germline assignment: CDR1 MNHNS and CDR2 SASEGT. CDR3 length: 13 residues.

The chain employs TRBV5-1 and TRBJ2-1; unclear D gene. This CDR3 spans 14 amino acids. CDR1 and CDR2 (germline): SGHRS, YFSETQ. V lost 1 base and J 9 bases, leaving 14 bases between the germline ends. CDR3 amino acids: CASSLKFWGGEQFF. CDR3 DNA sequence: TGCGCCAGCAGCTTGAAGTTTTGGGGTGGTGAGCAGTTCTTC.

This rearrangement joins TRBV18 to TRBJ1-1; D is uncertain. Germline V gene data show CDR1 as KGHSH and CDR2 as LQKENI. The CDR3 has 12 residues. Trimming shortened V by 2 bases and J by 4 bases, and 5 bases separated the two germline ends. The CDR3 nucleotides are TGTGCCAGCTCACCAGGGTTCACTGAAGCTTTCTTT. Protein sequence: CASSPGFTEAFF.

This clonotype was counted only a few times. CDR3 sequence (DNA): TGTGCCAGCAGCTCGACGGGACTACGGGAGAATACGCAGTATTTT. Encoded protein: CASSSTGLRENTQYF. The chain carries TRBV7-3 and TRBJ2-3, with 7 bases matching TRBD2. CDR3 length: 15 amino acids. Germline CDR1 is SGHTA and CDR2 is FQGTGA. V dropped 4 bases and J dropped 7; count of bases not matched to a gene: 11.

The table lists this clonotype with a few counts. The J gene is TRBJ2-1, the V gene TRBV5-1; D not certain. Per the germline V gene, CDR1 is SGHRS and CDR2 is YFSETQ. V shed 0 bases and J shed 4 bases, with 11 bases lying between them. The CDR3 extends over 15 amino acids. The CDR3 DNA is TGCGCCAGCAGCTTGGTGGCAGCAATTTACAATGAGCAGTTCTTC. Amino acids: CASSLVAAIYNEQFF.